The 7 T cell receptor beta chains reported below all come from one sample, sequenced in a study of vaccination and CD4 T cells after COVID-19. An Oncomine TCR Beta short-read assay was used to sequence the DNA from cultured CD4+ T cells. Researchers extracted genomic DNA from CD4+ T cells that had been cultured. One entry per CDR3 protein results from TCRdb running MiXCR on the PCR reads. The repertoire includes fewer than 13,000 distinct CDR3 sequences, more than 30% of them detected once, and around 20% sits in the top ten. No antigen has been identified for these receptors. Treatment meaning: roughly 11-day PBMC culture with coronavirus spike peptide pools or control peptides (ViraFEST assay). During the years 2011-2018, before the COVID-19 pandemic, the unexposed donor's CD4+ T cells were collected. The sequenced sample was CD4+ T cells from blood, cultured in vitro. The receptors derive from a human donor in good health.

V usage is TRBV20-1 and J usage is TRBJ2-7; TRBD1 matches 10 bases. With V trimmed by 5 bases and J by 5 bases, 6 bases remained unmatched. CDR1 and CDR2 (germline): DFQATT, SNEGSKA (reference sequence). The CDR3 sequence is 13 residues long. The CDR3 region has the DNA TGCAGTGCTCCTGACAGGGGGCGGGACGAGCAGTACTTC. Amino acid sequence: CSAPDRGRDEQYF.

This clonotype was recorded a few times. The V and J genes are TRBV20-1 and TRBJ2-7; 10 bases align to TRBD2. This CDR3 has 15 amino acids. Trimming at V came to 2 bases and at J to 2 bases, leaving 6 bases not matched to a gene. Germline-derived CDR1 and CDR2 are DFQATT and SNEGSKA (reference sequence). This CDR3 reads CSARRTSGIAYEQYF. The CDR3, as DNA: TGCAGTGCTAGAAGGACTAGCGGCATCGCCTACGAGCAGTACTTC.

The chain recombines TRBV28 with TRBJ2-1, with unresolved D. Germline lookup yields CDR1 MDHEN and CDR2 SYDVKM. CDR3 length equals 13 residues. V was clipped by 3 bases and J by 0 bases, with 3 bases between them. The CDR3 spells CASSFVSYNEQFF. The DNA for the CDR3 is TGTGCCAGCAGTTTTGTCTCCTACAATGAGCAGTTCTTC.

The gene calls are TRBV7-2 and TRBJ2-2; D is ambiguous. Trimming stripped 2 bases from V and 4 bases from J, with 11 bases between. Looked up from germline, CDR1 is SGHTA and CDR2 is FQGNSA. CDR3 length: 15 residues. The CDR3 bases are TGTGCCAGCAGCTTATCTAGACTTAGCACCGGGGAGCTGTTTTTT. Translating it yields CASSLSRLSTGELFF.

The V and J genes are TRBV19 and TRBJ2-3, with TRBD1 matching over 7 bases. The CDR3 runs to 15 residues. V lost 1 base to trimming and J lost 3 bases; unmatched junction nucleotides: 4. The V gene's germline CDR1 is LNHDA and CDR2 SQIVND (reference sequence). CDR3 nucleotides: TGTGCCAGTAGTATAGGAACAGGGGAGACAGATACGCAGTATTTT. As protein: CASSIGTGETDTQYF.

A few counts support this clonotype. The chain employs TRBV7-3 and TRBJ2-5; 14 nucleotides align to TRBD2. Germline V gene lookup returns CDR1 SGHTA and CDR2 FQGTGA. The V gene end was trimmed by 4 bases and the J gene end by 4 bases; junction bases not matched to a gene: 14. The CDR3 is 19 residues long. The CDR3 protein is CASSSGLAGGLLGRETQYF. CDR3 nucleotides: TGTGCCAGCAGCTCCGGACTAGCGGGAGGCTTGTTGGGGAGAGAGACCCAGTACTTC.

The CDR3 loop reads CASSQEEGGRAAFF. The CDR3 DNA is TGTGCCAGCAGCCAAGAGGAGGGAGGGAGGGCAGCTTTCTTT. The chain couples TRBV4-2 to TRBJ1-1; no reliable D call. Per germline, CDR1 LGHNA and CDR2 YNFKEQ. V shed 0 bases and J shed 10 bases, with 15 bases lying between them. The CDR3 is 14 amino acids.